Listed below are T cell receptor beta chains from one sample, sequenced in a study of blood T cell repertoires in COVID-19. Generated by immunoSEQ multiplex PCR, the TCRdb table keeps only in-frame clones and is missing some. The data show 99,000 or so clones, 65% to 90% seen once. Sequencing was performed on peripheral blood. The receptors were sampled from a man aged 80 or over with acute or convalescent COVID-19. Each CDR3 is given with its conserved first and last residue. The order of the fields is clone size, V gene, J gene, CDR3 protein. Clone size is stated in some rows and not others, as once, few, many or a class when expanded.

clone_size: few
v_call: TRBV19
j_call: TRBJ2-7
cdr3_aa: CASSNTGSYEQYF

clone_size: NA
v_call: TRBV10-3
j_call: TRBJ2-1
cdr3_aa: CAISSTSRPDNEQFF

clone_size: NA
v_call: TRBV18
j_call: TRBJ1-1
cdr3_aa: CASSPRAGLMNTEAFF

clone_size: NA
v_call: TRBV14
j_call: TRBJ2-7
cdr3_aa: CASSRGAVSYEQYF

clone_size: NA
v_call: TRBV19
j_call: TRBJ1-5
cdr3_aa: CASSMDRPRNQPQHF

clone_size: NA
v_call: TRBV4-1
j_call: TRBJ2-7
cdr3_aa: CASSQEQLTSYEQYF

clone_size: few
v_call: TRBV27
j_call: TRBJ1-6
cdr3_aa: CASRINNSPLHF

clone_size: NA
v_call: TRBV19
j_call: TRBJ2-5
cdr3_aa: CASTEGPTVAGHQETQYF

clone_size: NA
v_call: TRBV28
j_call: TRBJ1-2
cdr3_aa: CASGYWDSVGYGYTF

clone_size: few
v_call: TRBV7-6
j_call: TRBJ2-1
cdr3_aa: CASSFTGDLFRKQFF

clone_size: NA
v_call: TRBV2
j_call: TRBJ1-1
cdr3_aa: CASSDQGVMNTEAFF

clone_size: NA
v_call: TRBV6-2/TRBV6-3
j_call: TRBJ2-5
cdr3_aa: CASSPGQGSLYQETQYF

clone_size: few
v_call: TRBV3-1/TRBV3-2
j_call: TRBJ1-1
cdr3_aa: CASSQATGSTEAFF

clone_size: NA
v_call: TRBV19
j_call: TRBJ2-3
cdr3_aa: CASSMAGTTRRTDTQYF

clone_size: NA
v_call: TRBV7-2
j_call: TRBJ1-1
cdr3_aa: CASSLVSTGNTEAFF

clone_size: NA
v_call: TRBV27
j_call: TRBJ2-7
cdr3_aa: CASCRAGGWYEQYF

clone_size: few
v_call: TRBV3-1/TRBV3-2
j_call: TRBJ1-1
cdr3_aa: CASSHKAGQTEAFF

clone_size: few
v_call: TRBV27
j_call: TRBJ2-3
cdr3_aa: CASSPSGRAKDTQYF

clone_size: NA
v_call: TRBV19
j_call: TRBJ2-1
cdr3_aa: CASGPGRVIYNEQFF

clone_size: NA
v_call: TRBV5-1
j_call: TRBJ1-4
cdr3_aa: CASSLGTGTGARTTGELFF

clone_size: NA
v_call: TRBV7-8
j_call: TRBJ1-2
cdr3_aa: CASSLTGYYGYTF

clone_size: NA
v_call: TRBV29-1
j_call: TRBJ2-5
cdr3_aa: CSVRYTGGRETQYF

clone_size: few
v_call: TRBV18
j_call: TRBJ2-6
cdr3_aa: CASHGQLTLSGANVLTF

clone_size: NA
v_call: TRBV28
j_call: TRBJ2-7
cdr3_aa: CASSLTPHGQDRYF

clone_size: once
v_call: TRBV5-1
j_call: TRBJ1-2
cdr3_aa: CASSPGQGPYGYTF

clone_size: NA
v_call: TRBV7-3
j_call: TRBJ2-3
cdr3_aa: CASSLTVQSTDTQYF

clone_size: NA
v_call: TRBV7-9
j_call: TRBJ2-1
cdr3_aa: CASSLWTSGRFNEQFF

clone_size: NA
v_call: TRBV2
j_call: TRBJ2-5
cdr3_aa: CASSSPGLLETQYF